The next 17 T cell receptor beta chains were all read from a single sample in a study of monozygotic twins with inflammatory bowel disease. From its re-call of the 5' RACE reads, TCRdb lists each CDR3 protein once, without DNA. The table for this sample gives 150,000 to 200,000 distinct CDR3 sequences. The sample consisted of blood. The receptors originated from a human donor with ulcerative colitis or Crohn's disease, or a healthy co-twin of an affected twin (not recorded which).

The V call is TRBV5-1, the J call TRBJ2-7; TCRdb calls TRBD2, which cannot be checked without DNA. This CDR3 has 14 residues. The V gene's germline CDR1 is SGHRS and CDR2 YFSETQ. The CDR3 protein is CASSFSSGSYEQYF.

The genes are TRBV7-3 and TRBJ2-7; as DNA is missing, the TRBD2 call by TCRdb cannot be tested. CDR3 length: 18 amino acids. The germline gives CDR1 SGHTA, CDR2 FQGTGA. The CDR3 loop is CASSLVGTSGRSSYEQYF.

The chain uses TRBV5-1 and TRBJ2-2. The germline gives CDR1 SGHRS, CDR2 YFSETQ. CDR3 size: 14 residues. The CDR3: CASSLALNTGELFF.

The rearrangement links TRBV6-5 to TRBJ1-2. The germline gives CDR1 MNHEY, CDR2 SVGAGI. CDR3 length equals 16 residues. The CDR3 loop reads CASSYSGGEVVYGYTF.

The CDR3 here is CSASPSTVNTEAFF. The chain joins TRBV20-1 to TRBJ1-1; the TRBD1 assignment by TCRdb is unverifiable without DNA. This CDR3 is built from 14 residues. Germline assignment: CDR1 DFQATT and CDR2 SNEGSKA (reference sequence).

V gene TRBV5-1 combines with J gene TRBJ1-6. The CDR3 runs to 15 residues. Per the germline V gene, CDR1 is SGHRS and CDR2 is YFSETQ. This CDR3 is CASVGDFDEDSPLHF.

The gene calls are TRBV5-6 and TRBJ1-4. The V gene's germline CDR1 is SGHDT and CDR2 YYEEEE. This CDR3 spans 16 amino acids. This CDR3 is CASSFLGSGGNEKLFF. The full variable domain, with the rest looked up from reference TRBV5-6 and TRBJ1-4, is DAGVTQSPTHLIKTRGQQVTLRCSPKSGHDTVSWYQQALGQGPQFIFQYYEEEERQRGNFPDRFSGHQFPNYSSELNVNALLLGDSALYLCASSFLGSGGNEKLFFGSGTQLSVL.

The chain has TRBV10-2 and TRBJ1-5; checking the TCRdb D call of TRBD1 is not possible without DNA. CDR3 length equals 15 residues. Looked up from germline, CDR1 is WSHSY and CDR2 is SAAADI. The CDR3 protein is CASTAPGQGTQPQHF.

The chain uses TRBV5-1 and TRBJ2-5; without DNA, the TCRdb call of TRBD1 cannot be checked. Looked up from germline, CDR1 is SGHRS and CDR2 is YFSETQ. The CDR3 sequence is 13 residues long. CDR3 sequence reads: CASSAGNQETQYF.

The chain recombines TRBV30 with TRBJ2-2. Germline V lookup: CDR1 GTSNPN, CDR2 SVGIG (reference sequence). This CDR3 comprises 12 residues. CDR3 in amino acids: CAWSPITGELFF.

V is TRBV7-2 and J is TRBJ2-3; TCRdb selects TRBD1, and the lack of DNA leaves this call unchecked. The CDR3 runs 13 residues. Germline lookup yields CDR1 SGHTA and CDR2 FQGNSA. The CDR3 here is CASSLGGQRTQYF.

The chain joins TRBV20-1 to TRBJ2-7; there is no DNA to check the TCRdb D call of TRBD1. The CDR3 consists of 12 residues. Germline V gives CDR1 DFQATT, CDR2 SNEGSKA (reference sequence). This CDR3 is CSASATVYEQYF.

This chain joins TRBV5-6 and TRBJ1-1; the TCRdb D gene call, TRBD1, has no DNA to confirm it. This CDR3 contains 13 residues. Germline values: CDR1 SGHDT, CDR2 YYEEEE. The CDR3 sequence: CASSWTGGTEAFF.

The chain uses TRBV7-2 and TRBJ1-6. CDR3 length equals 13 residues. Germline V gives CDR1 SGHTA, CDR2 FQGNSA. The CDR3 loop is CASSLEQNSPLHF.

The rearrangement links TRBV29-1 to TRBJ2-3; as DNA is missing, the TRBD1 call by TCRdb cannot be tested. Germline lookup yields CDR1 SQVTM and CDR2 ANQGSEA. The CDR3 spans 18 residues. CDR3 loop: CSSTRDRGERSSTDTQYF.

The V call is TRBV4-1, the J call TRBJ2-5; TCRdb outputs TRBD1, but without DNA this stays unchecked. Germline values: CDR1 MGHRA, CDR2 YSYEKL. This CDR3 contains 14 residues. The CDR3 sequence is CASSQEGREETQYF.

The CDR3 protein is CASSRWGRLGELFF. The V and J genes are TRBV7-2 and TRBJ2-2; TCRdb selects TRBD1, and the lack of DNA leaves this call unchecked. The germline V gene encodes CDR1 SGHTA and CDR2 FQGNSA. CDR3 length: 14 amino acids.